This T cell receptor beta chain is drawn from a study of tumor-infiltrating lymphocytes in primary liver carcinoma. About the research overall: The cohort consisted of patients whose primary liver carcinoma was surgically resected.

Germline assignment: CDR1 SGHDT and CDR2 YYEEEE. CDR3 size: 15 residues. Only a few counts were recorded for this clonotype. At one boundary the junction diverges from the germline segment, which might be a read error. Both blood RNA, taken from unsorted whole blood, and germline DNA were extracted. A constant-region primer primed TCR beta cDNA synthesis from 450 to 550 ng of total RNA. Employing slightly modified ARM-PCR, three nested multiplex PCR rounds were run, and these gave rise to the TCR beta libraries. A C-beta reverse primer was combined with TRBV1-TRBV30 forward primers in the first two PCR rounds, and each round had 10 cycles. TCRdb reprocessed the multiplex PCR reads via MiXCR and lists one record per CDR3 protein. The data contain 310,000 or so distinct CDR3 sequences, around 60% of them seen just once; the ten biggest clones take up roughly 6%.

The sample consisted of peripheral blood. This chain uses TRBV5-6 with TRBJ2-1; 7 nucleotides agree with TRBD2. This clonotype was obtained from a man aged 35 to 55 with primary liver carcinoma and hepatitis B virus infection. CDR3 residues: CASLKREGRYNEQFF. The CDR3 DNA follows: TGTGCCAGCTTGAAGAGGGAGGGCCGGTACAATGAGCAATTCTTC.